This T cell receptor (beta chain) stems from a study of blood T cell repertoires in COVID-19 (dated by TCRdb to about 2020). Background for the entire study: Collaborator samples came from the United States, Italy and Spain and covered acute and convalescent phases of COVID-19. The prospective study material was composed of cDNA or gDNA derived from T cells, B-cell-depleted T cells, or PBMCs. The dataset comprised deeply sampled blood TCRbeta repertoires from subjects exposed to, actively infected with, or recovered from COVID-19. A freely available public database, intended as a resource for researchers studying the immune response to SARS-CoV-2, is where the repertoires were released. Samples came from the ongoing ImmuneRACE study (first 160 participants) plus 1,254 subjects from 6 global collaborators. Sample metadata almost always included a de-identified subject ID, COVID-19 status, age in years and sex. Where available, HLA class I and class II types were obtained from metadata supplied by the sample provider rather than from assay-based typing.

Based on the germline V gene, the CDR1 and CDR2 sequences are SGHRS and YFSETQ. At the junction V is shortened by 4 bases and J by 2 bases; bases outside the gene matches: 5. From cysteine to phenylalanine, the CDR3 is 14 amino acids long. The sequence is cut down to CDR3 DNA, 42 bases in frame from base 1. Collaborating institutions collected whole blood in K2EDTA tubes following their own protocols. For TCRbeta analysis, collaborators shipped samples in one of three forms: frozen whole blood, isolated PBMCs, or DNA extracted from either of those sample types. As to this clone: This clone's antigen is unknown. The input lacks base qualities; no much larger clone sits a single base away. This CDR3 is also generated by other DNA sequences in the sample.

General findings and caveats noted by the study authors: Clinical and demographic metadata were provided uncurated, with the amount varying by source and participant.

TCRbeta CDR3 regions were amplified from genomic DNA by means of the immunoSEQ Assay, a bias-controlled multiplex PCR. In the original analysis: Nucleated cell counts per sample were estimated from amplification of reference gene primers within the assay. To quantify the absolute abundance of each unique TCRbeta CDR3 rearrangement, sequence reads were collapsed and filtered. For each sample, productive Simpson clonality was calculated as the square root of Simpson's diversity index across productive rearrangements. Here the immuneACCESS table is served through TCRdb, limited to in-frame sequences with V and J called. Missing clones are a known gap in these copies; in checked studies unresolved V genes cover under half, and the rest lacks a known reason. V and J calls and clone size are given by that table; D and trimming were obtained from the DNA. For this sample the table gives about 260,000 clones, of which approximately 84% were detected only once. The ten top clones hold approximately 1.9% of the sample.

Sample: peripheral blood. The chain joins TRBV5-1 to TRBJ1-1; TRBD1 matches 7 bases in the middle. The sequence was collected from a woman of 80 years or more with acute or convalescent COVID-19. The CDR3 protein sequence reads: CASSLQGTNTEAFF. The DNA sequence is as follows: TGCGCCAGCAGCCTACAGGGGACCAACACTGAAGCTTTCTTT.